Below, 8 T cell receptor beta chains from the same sample are listed, as sequenced in a study of identical twins. TCRdb re-analysed the 5' RACE reads in MiXCR, keeping a single row per CDR3 protein. The repertoire holds 1.5 million to 2 million distinct CDR3 sequences, less than 35% seen once, with more than 0.25% in the top ten. The specimen sequenced was cord blood. Receptors were obtained from a newborn girl in good health.

There are a few counts of this clonotype. V is TRBV29-1 and J is TRBJ1-4, with D possibly TRBD1 on 5 matching bases. The germline V gene encodes CDR1 SQVTM and CDR2 ANQGSEA. CDR3 length: 12 amino acids. V dropped 4 bases and J dropped 3 bases, with 6 bases sitting between them. This CDR3 reads CSVGQPNEKLFF. DNA for the CDR3: TGCAGCGTTGGACAGCCTAATGAAAAACTGTTTTTT.

There are a few counts of this clonotype. This sequence joins TRBV12-3 or TRBV12-4 and TRBJ2-2; no clear D gene. This CDR3 is 15 amino acids long. V was pared by 6 bases and J by 6 bases, with 17 bases between. CDR3 DNA sequence: TGTGCCAGCAGCCCTGACGGTGAACATCCCGGGGAGCTGTTTTTT. As protein: CASSPDGEHPGELFF.

This clonotype has just one count. The chain recombines TRBV3-1 with TRBJ2-7; TRBD2 agrees at 9 bases. This CDR3 is 15 amino acids long. Germline V gene sequence: CDR1 LGHDT, CDR2 YNNKEL (reference sequence). Losses at the gene ends were 1 base for V and 0 bases for J; bases not matched to a gene: 1. The CDR3: CASSQGGGDSYEQYF. CDR3 DNA sequence: TGTGCCAGCAGCCAAGGCGGGGGGGACTCCTACGAGCAGTACTTC.

This rearrangement joins TRBV29-1 to TRBJ1-2, with D perhaps matching TRBD1 (5 bases). V lost 4 bases and J 5 bases, leaving 17 bases between the germline ends. This CDR3 region has 14 residues. Germline V gives CDR1 SQVTM, CDR2 ANQGSEA. Written as DNA, the CDR3 is TGCAGCGTTGGGCGGGGAGGGAGGGGATATGGCTACACCTTC. This translates into CSVGRGGRGYGYTF.

The chain recombines TRBV20-1 with TRBJ2-7; 9 nucleotides match TRBD1. Germline trimming cut 4 bases from V and 2 bases from J; bases unmatched to any gene: 6. This CDR3 contains 14 residues. CDR1 and CDR2 from the germline V gene are DFQATT and SNEGSKA (reference sequence). CDR3 loop: CSAIRDRVPYEQYF. The CDR3 DNA follows: TGCAGTGCTATCCGGGACAGGGTCCCCTACGAGCAGTACTTC.

The chain carries TRBV4-2 and TRBJ2-3, with 10 bases matching TRBD2. The CDR3 spans 18 residues. V lost 2 bases and J lost 2; bases outside the gene matches: 10. The germline CDR1 and CDR2 sequences are LGHNA and YNFKEQ. The CDR3 nucleotides read TGTGCCAGCAGCCAAAGGACTAGCGGCCTTTGGAACACAGATACGCAGTATTTT. Translated, it gives CASSQRTSGLWNTDTQYF.

This clonotype came up once. The V and J genes are TRBV4-1 and TRBJ2-3; D is unclear. Germline V gene lookup returns CDR1 MGHRA and CDR2 YSYEKL. The CDR3 runs 14 residues. V dropped 4 bases and J dropped 1 base, with 9 bases sitting between them. This chain's CDR3 is CASSPDLGTDTQYF. DNA for the CDR3: TGCGCCAGCAGCCCAGATCTCGGCACAGATACGCAGTATTTT.

This clonotype was recorded a few times. The V and J genes are TRBV28 and TRBJ1-2, with 8 bases matching TRBD1. Germline V gene lookup returns CDR1 MDHEN and CDR2 SYDVKM. This CDR3 is built from 15 residues. Germline trimming cut 8 bases from V and 0 bases from J; bases unmatched to any gene: 8. In nucleotides, the CDR3 is TGTGCCAGCTCCGGACAGGGCTATTCTAACTATGGCTACACCTTC. Encoded protein: CASSGQGYSNYGYTF.